These T cell receptor beta chains were read from a single sample in a study of cytomegalovirus exposure and HLA in healthy donors. The data were produced by immunoSEQ multiplex PCR, yet TCRdb's version contains in-frame clones alone and is incomplete. The sample carries about 180,000 clones, about 80% recorded once. The sample taken for sequencing was PBMCs. These receptors were obtained from a middle-aged man in good health and CMV-seropositive. The CDR3 runs from the conserved cysteine through the conserved F or W. D genes are given only for firm matches. Some rows mark clone size as missing; the rest say once, few, many or name a class of expanded clone.

TRBV5-1,NA,TRBJ2-1,TRBD1,CASSRGQVYNEQFF,TGCGCCAGCAGCCGGGGACAGGTGTACAATGAGCAGTTCTTC
TRBV28,NA,TRBJ2-3,NA,CASSSGDAGDTQYF,TGTGCCAGCAGTTCCGGGGATGCGGGGGATACGCAGTATTTT
TRBV6-1,NA,TRBJ1-6,TRBD1,CASSEFPTGKVNSPLHF,TGTGCCAGCAGTGAATTCCCGACAGGGAAGGTCAATTCACCCCTCCACTTT
TRBV12-5,once,TRBJ2-7,TRBD1,CASGYPGQGPLAYEQYF,TGTGCTAGTGGTTACCCGGGACAGGGACCCCTAGCCTACGAGCAGTACTTC
TRBV5-1,NA,TRBJ2-1,TRBD2,CASSLGVAGGRDEQFF,TGCGCCAGCAGCTTGGGAGTAGCGGGAGGGCGGGATGAGCAGTTCTTC
TRBV7-9,NA,TRBJ1-1,TRBD1,CASSLTGGTEAFF,TGTGCCAGCAGCTTAACAGGGGGCACTGAAGCTTTCTTT
TRBV7-9,NA,TRBJ1-1,NA,CASSKEGPEAFF,TGTGCCAGCAGCAAGGAGGGACCTGAAGCTTTCTTT
TRBV27,NA,TRBJ2-5,TRBD2,CASSQDPPGLAGVRQETQYF,TGTGCCAGCAGCCAAGACCCGCCCGGACTAGCGGGAGTACGGCAAGAGACCCAGTACTTC
TRBV5-5,NA,TRBJ2-1,TRBD2,CASSRIAGPYNEQFF,TGTGCCAGCAGCCGAATAGCGGGCCCTTACAATGAGCAGTTCTTC
TRBV5-1,NA,TRBJ2-1,TRBD2,CASSFSGKVQFF,TGCGCCAGCAGCTTTAGCGGGAAGGTGCAGTTCTTC
TRBV7-9,NA,TRBJ2-1,TRBD2,CASSSGRGTSGMYEQFF,TGTGCCAGCAGCTCCGGACGGGGGACTAGCGGGATGTATGAGCAGTTCTTC
TRBV10-3,NA,TRBJ1-1,NA,CAIITDSQDTEAFF,TGTGCCATCATTACAGACAGCCAAGACACTGAAGCTTTCTTT
TRBV6-5,NA,TRBJ2-7,NA,CASSYRQRYEQYF,TGTGCCAGCAGTTACAGACAGCGCTACGAGCAGTACTTC
TRBV5-1,NA,TRBJ1-1,TRBD1,CASSPSSGGTEAFF,TGCGCCAGCAGCCCCTCTTCAGGGGGCACTGAAGCTTTCTTT
TRBV27,NA,TRBJ2-1,TRBD2,CASSPGTSGRNEQFF,TGTGCCAGCAGCCCCGGGACTAGCGGGAGGAATGAGCAGTTCTTC
TRBV9,once,TRBJ1-1,NA,CASSVVQGYTEAFF,TGTGCCAGCAGCGTAGTGCAGGGGTACACTGAAGCTTTCTTT
TRBV7-8,NA,TRBJ2-3,NA,CASSPEYVISTDTQYF,TGTGCCAGCAGCCCAGAATACGTTATTAGCACAGATACGCAGTATTTT
TRBV18,NA,TRBJ2-5,NA,CASSITEGTVGTQYF,TGTGCCAGCTCGATTACGGAGGGAACGGTTGGGACCCAGTACTTC
TRBV7-6,NA,TRBJ2-5,TRBD1,CASSLDWMDRESETQYF,TGTGCCAGCAGCTTAGATTGGATGGACAGGGAAAGCGAGACCCAGTACTTC
TRBV27,NA,TRBJ2-7,TRBD2,CASSLRPSGTYEQYF,TGTGCCAGCAGTTTAAGGCCTAGCGGGACCTACGAGCAGTACTTC
TRBV5-1,NA,TRBJ1-2,TRBD1,CASSLFDRGYGYTF,TGCGCCAGCAGCTTATTCGACAGGGGATATGGCTACACCTTC
TRBV7-8,NA,TRBJ2-1,NA,CASSLDLGTLQFF,TGTGCCAGCAGCTTAGATTTAGGGACTTTGCAGTTCTTC
TRBV5-5,NA,TRBJ2-7,TRBD1,CASSWEAGQGGEQYF,TGTGCCAGCAGCTGGGAGGCGGGACAGGGGGGCGAGCAGTACTTC
TRBV4-1,NA,TRBJ2-2,TRBD2,CASSHASGSPGELFF,TGCGCCAGCAGCCACGCTAGCGGGAGCCCCGGGGAGCTGTTTTTT
TRBV29-1,NA,TRBJ2-1,TRBD2,CSVEDRIKGGNNEQFF,TGCAGCGTTGAAGATCGGATTAAGGGAGGGAACAATGAGCAGTTCTTC
TRBV2,NA,TRBJ2-2,NA,CASSAPRTGELLF,TGTGCCAGCAGTGCCCCTAGGACCGGGGAGCTGCTTTTT
TRBV9,NA,TRBJ2-7,TRBD2,CASSVGAGGRSYEQYF,TGTGCCAGCAGCGTAGGAGCGGGAGGGAGGTCCTACGAGCAGTACTTC
TRBV18,NA,TRBJ2-7,NA,CASSPVRLNSYEQYF,TGTGCCAGCTCACCAGTCCGACTTAACTCCTACGAGCAGTACTTC
TRBV28,NA,TRBJ2-7,TRBD2,CASSPRLAGGPYEQYF,TGTGCCAGCAGCCCTCGACTAGCGGGAGGTCCCTACGAGCAGTACTTC
TRBV11-2,NA,TRBJ2-7,NA,CASSLDRNSYEQYF,TGTGCCAGCAGCCTTGACAGGAATTCCTACGAGCAGTACTTC
TRBV28,NA,TRBJ2-2,NA,CASTEGGAGDTGELFF,TGTGCCAGCACCGAAGGGGGTGCCGGGGACACCGGGGAGCTGTTTTTT
TRBV2,NA,TRBJ1-2,TRBD1,CASRGQGAYGYTF,TGTGCCAGTAGGGGGCAGGGGGCGTATGGCTACACCTTC
TRBV2,NA,TRBJ1-2,NA,CASRANDYGYTF,TGTGCCAGCAGGGCCAACGATTATGGCTACACCTTC
TRBV5-1,few,TRBJ1-5,TRBD1,CASSPGTGYSNQPQHF,TGCGCCAGCAGCCCCGGGACAGGCTATAGCAATCAGCCCCAGCATTTT
TRBV9,once,TRBJ2-1,TRBD2,CASSLRSGDNEQFF,TGTGCCAGCAGCTTAAGGAGCGGGGACAATGAGCAGTTCTTC
TRBV5-1,NA,TRBJ2-3,NA,CASSLGDSFNTQYF,TGCGCCAGCAGCTTGGGAGACAGCTTTAATACGCAGTATTTT
TRBV19,NA,TRBJ1-2,NA,CASSPREGGYTF,TGTGCCAGTAGTCCCAGGGAGGGGGGCTACACCTTC
TRBV28,NA,TRBJ1-2,TRBD1,CASSLSTGNYGYTF,TGTGCCAGCAGTTTATCGACAGGGAACTATGGCTACACCTTC
TRBV9,NA,TRBJ2-1,TRBD2,CASSAGSGRVMNEQFF,TGTGCCAGCAGCGCCGGGAGCGGGAGGGTCATGAATGAGCAGTTCTTC
TRBV6-5,once,TRBJ1-1,TRBD1,CASSQGGNTEAFF,TGTGCCAGCAGTCAGGGGGGGAACACTGAAGCTTTCTTT
TRBV7-3,NA,TRBJ2-1,NA,CASSPAGGNEQFF,TGTGCCAGCAGCCCGGCGGGTGGGAATGAGCAGTTCTTC
TRBV10-3,NA,TRBJ1-1,NA,CAISEPPQNTEAFF,TGTGCCATCAGTGAGCCCCCACAGAACACTGAAGCTTTCTTT
TRBV5-1,NA,TRBJ2-1,NA,CASSLELITNEQFF,TGCGCCAGCAGCTTGGAACTAATCACCAATGAGCAGTTCTTC
TRBV7-2,NA,TRBJ2-5,TRBD1,CASSTRGIQETQYF,TGTGCCAGCAGCACCAGGGGGATCCAAGAGACCCAGTACTTC
TRBV29-1,NA,TRBJ1-2,NA,CSVLPQGDDYGYTF,TGCAGCGTTCTTCCCCAGGGCGACGACTATGGCTACACCTTC
TRBV7-9,NA,TRBJ2-1,TRBD2,CSSSSPALAGDVNEQFF,TGTTCCAGCAGCTCACCGGCCCTAGCGGGAGATGTCAATGAGCAGTTCTTC
TRBV28,NA,TRBJ2-7,TRBD1,CASSLSGDRVSEQYF,TGTGCCAGCAGTTTATCGGGGGACAGGGTAAGCGAGCAGTACTTC